The T cell receptor (beta chain) under discussion was sequenced for a study of cytotoxic CD8 clonotypes in ibrutinib-treated CLL. Notes on the study in general: Baseline clonality, above age-matched healthy donor levels, tracked circulating CD8+ T-cell counts.

Method: immunoSEQ multiplex PCR; TCRdb's copy keeps in-frame clones and lacks some. The profile shows roughly 180,000 clones, under 85% of them singletons. Germline-derived CDR1 and CDR2 are LNHDA and SQIVND (reference sequence). V was cut by 2 bases and J by 1 base, with 15 bases left in between. The CDR3 totals 17 residues. As for this clone: What it binds is not known.

This rearrangement joins TRBV19 to TRBJ1-5; a possible D gene is TRBD1 (5 bases). The sequencing here drew on PBMCs, taken after 24 months of ibrutinib treatment. The TCR comes from a human donor with chronic lymphocytic leukemia. CDR3 amino acids: CASSIIDRGLSNQPQHF. The CDR3, as DNA: TGTGCCAGTAGTATAATCGATCGGGGCCTCAGCAATCAGCCCCAGCATTTT.